The next 14 T cell receptor beta chains were all read from a single sample in a study of T cells in localized non-small cell lung cancer. Method: immunoSEQ multiplex PCR; TCRdb's copy keeps in-frame clones and lacks some. The sample has around 28,000 clones, over 85% seen once. The sample was peripheral blood, taken before any cancer treatment. These receptors were obtained from a woman aged 18 to 55 with stage I lung adenocarcinoma.

The gene calls are TRBV15 and TRBJ1-2, with D perhaps matching TRBD1 (6 bases). Trimming shortened V by 4 bases and J by 4 bases, and 16 bases separated the two germline ends. The CDR3 has 15 residues. Germline-derived CDR1 and CDR2 are LNHNV and YYDKDF (reference sequence). CDR3 in DNA: TGTGCCACCAGCATCGGACAGACCCTAGGCTATGGCTACACCTTC. This sequence encodes CATSIGQTLGYGYTF.

V usage is TRBV7-2 and J usage is TRBJ2-7; 10 positions agree with TRBD1. J gave up 3 bases and V 7 bases, and 6 bases lay outside the gene matches. The CDR3 has 14 amino acids. Germline loops: CDR1 SGHTA, CDR2 FQGNSA. CDR3 DNA sequence: TGTGCCAGCACCGCCAGGACAGGGGGCTACGAGCAGTACTTC. Translated: CASTARTGGYEQYF.

This clone was counted once. This sequence joins TRBV5-1 and TRBJ2-2, with D tentatively TRBD1 (6 bases). Trimming left V 4 bases short and J 3 bases short, with 13 bases between. The V gene's germline CDR1 is SGHRS and CDR2 YFSETQ. The CDR3 sequence is 15 residues long. The CDR3 loop reads CASSVQGFYTGELFF. CDR3 DNA: TGCGCCAGCAGCGTACAGGGTTTTTACACCGGGGAGCTGTTTTTT.

The J gene is TRBJ1-1, the V gene TRBV7-3; possible D gene TRBD1, 6 bases. Germline V gene data show CDR1 as SGHTA and CDR2 as FQGTGA. The CDR3 runs to 14 residues. Trimming removed 1 base at V and 4 bases at J, with 10 bases between. The CDR3 loop is CASSLSQGSTEAFF. CDR3 nucleotides: TGTGCCAGCAGCTTAAGCCAGGGGAGCACTGAAGCTTTCTTT.

This chain uses TRBV7-2 with TRBJ1-4, with D possibly TRBD1 on 6 matching bases. V was pared by 1 base and J by 8 bases, with 17 bases between. This CDR3 region has 16 residues. Germline CDR1 and CDR2: SGHTA and FQGNSA. CDR3 DNA: TGTGCCAGCAGCTTAGTCTCCGGGACATCTGGGGAAAAACTGTTTTTT. It translates to CASSLVSGTSGEKLFF. The full variable domain, with the rest looked up from reference TRBV7-2 and TRBJ1-4, is GAGVSQSPSNKVTEKGKDVELRCDPISGHTALYWYRQSLGQGLEFLIYFQGNSAPDKSGLPSDRFSAERTGGSVSTLTIQRTQQEDSAVYLCASSLVSGTSGEKLFFGSGTQLSVL.

The chain recombines TRBV10-2 with TRBJ2-1; D is undetermined. The germline CDR1 and CDR2 sequences are WSHSY and SAAADI. The CDR3 length is 10 residues. Trimming shortened V by 2 bases and J by 10 bases, and 3 bases separated the two germline ends. The CDR3: CASSEGEQFF. CDR3 bases: TGCGCCAGCAGTGAGGGGGAGCAGTTCTTC.

In regard to this clone: Additional DNA sequences in this sample encode the identical CDR3. The chain has TRBV4-2 and TRBJ2-3; D is unresolved. V lost 0 bases and J 10 bases, leaving 11 bases between the germline ends. The germline gives CDR1 LGHNA, CDR2 YNFKEQ. The CDR3 has 13 amino acids. The CDR3: CASSQDPGAPQYF. The CDR3, as DNA: TGTGCCAGCAGCCAAGATCCAGGTGCCCCGCAGTATTTT.

The chain combines TRBV5-1 with TRBJ2-5, with a weak D call TRBD2 (5 bases). With 6 bases removed from V and 5 bases from J, the gap between germline ends came to 17 bases. The CDR3 loop spans 14 amino acids. Germline V lookup: CDR1 SGHRS, CDR2 YFSETQ. CDR3 sequence: CASKALSAAETQYF. In DNA, the CDR3 is TGCGCCAGCAAGGCCTTATCAGCGGCTGAGACCCAGTACTTC.

V is TRBV4-1 and J is TRBJ2-7; 8 bases map to TRBD2. V dropped 2 bases and J dropped 4; count of bases not matched to a gene: 7. Germline loops: CDR1 MGHRA, CDR2 YSYEKL. This CDR3 is built from 15 residues. The CDR3: CASSQPGTRGYEQYF. As DNA, the CDR3 is TGCGCCAGCAGCCAACCCGGGACTAGGGGGTACGAGCAGTACTTC.

The rearrangement joins TRBV6-1 to TRBJ1-2; possible D gene TRBD1, 6 bases. This CDR3 has 15 amino acids. Deletions cut 0 bases from V and 4 bases from J, with 12 bases between. CDR1 is MNHNS and CDR2 is SASEGT in the germline V gene. The DNA of the CDR3 is TGTGCCAGCAGTGAAGCGGCGACAGGCCTCTATGGCTACACCTTC. As protein: CASSEAATGLYGYTF.

The chain employs TRBV11-2 and TRBJ2-7; D not certain. Germline V lookup: CDR1 SGHAT, CDR2 FQNNGV. The CDR3 is 11 residues long. V dropped 0 bases and J dropped 3 bases, with 0 bases sitting between them. The CDR3 nucleotides are TGTGCCAGCAGCTTAGACTACGAGCAGTACTTC. Translating it yields CASSLDYEQYF.

This clone appeared a few times. V and J are TRBV6-1 and TRBJ2-2, with D hard to call. The germline V and J ends were trimmed by 7 bases and 4 bases, with 7 bases remaining between them. The germline V gene has CDR1 MNHNS and CDR2 SASEGT. There are 12 residues in the CDR3. The CDR3 is CASKLFTGELFF. The DNA of the CDR3 is TGTGCCAGCAAGTTATTCACCGGGGAGCTGTTTTTT.

This chain joins TRBV11-2 and TRBJ2-1; maybe TRBD2 (6 bases). V lost 2 bases and J lost 4, with 9 bases in between. Germline-derived CDR1 and CDR2 are SGHAT and FQNNGV. The CDR3 loop spans 14 amino acids. The CDR3: CASSLRREYNEQFF. The CDR3, as DNA: TGTGCCAGCAGCTTACGACGGGAGTACAATGAGCAGTTCTTC. Together with reference TRBV11-2 and TRBJ2-1, the CDR3 gives the full variable domain: EAGVAQSPRYKIIEKRQSVAFWCNPISGHATLYWYQQILGQGPKLLIQFQNNGVVDDSQLPKDRFSAERLKGVDSTLKIQPAKLEDSAVYLCASSLRREYNEQFFGPGTRLTVL.

The chain recombines TRBV11-3 with TRBJ2-1; 13 positions match TRBD2. Germline trimming cut 1 base from V and 9 bases from J; bases unmatched to any gene: 9. CDR1 and CDR2 (germline): SGHNT, YENEEA. The CDR3 totals 17 residues. The CDR3 sequence is CASSLVGGLAGAGEQFF. CDR3 nucleotide sequence: TGTGCCAGCAGCTTAGTTGGCGGACTAGCGGGAGCGGGTGAGCAGTTCTTC. The full variable domain, in which reference TRBV11-3 and TRBJ2-1 provide the parts outside the CDR3, is EAGVVQSPRYKIIEKKQPVAFWCNPISGHNTLYWYLQNLGQGPELLIRYENEEAVDDSQLPKDRFSAERLKGVDSTLKIQPAELGDSAVYLCASSLVGGLAGAGEQFFGPGTRLTVL.